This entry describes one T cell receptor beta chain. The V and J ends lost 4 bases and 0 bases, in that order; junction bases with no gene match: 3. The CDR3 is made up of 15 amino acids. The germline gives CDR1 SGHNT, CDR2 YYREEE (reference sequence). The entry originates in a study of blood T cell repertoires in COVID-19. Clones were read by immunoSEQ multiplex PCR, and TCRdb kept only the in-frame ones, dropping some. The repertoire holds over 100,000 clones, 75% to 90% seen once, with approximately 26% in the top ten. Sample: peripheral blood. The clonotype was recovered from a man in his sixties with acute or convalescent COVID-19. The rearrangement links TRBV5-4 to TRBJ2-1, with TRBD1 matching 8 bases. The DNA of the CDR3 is TGTGCCAGCAGCCAGGGACAGGCCTCCTACAATGAGCAGTTCTTC. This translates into CASSQGQASYNEQFF.